One sample yielded the 28 T cell receptor beta chains listed below, sequenced in a study of cytomegalovirus exposure and HLA in healthy donors. PCR was performed using 60 Vbeta and 13 Jbeta primers. Assay used: immunoSEQ multiplex PCR; TCRdb lists only in-frame clones, some missing. The sample records about 110,000 clones, around 80% being singletons. Sample: PBMCs. The receptors were sampled from a woman in her forties or fifties in good health and CMV-seropositive.

This clone was observed a handful of times. Mismatch with germline at one junction end may stem from a read error. The rearrangement joins TRBV7-7 to TRBJ2-1, with 8 bases aligning to TRBD2. Germline CDR1 SSHAT, CDR2 FNYEAQ (reference sequence). This CDR3 region has 13 residues. The CDR3 protein is CASSSGGGREQFF. CDR3 sequence (DNA): TGTGCTAGCAGCTCCGGGGGGGGGCGGGAGCAGTTCTTC. Drawing the rest from reference TRBV7-7 and TRBJ2-1, the complete variable domain is GAGVSQSPRYKVTKRGQDVTLRCDPISSHATLYWYQQALGQGPEFLTYFNYEAQPDKSGLPSDRFSAERPEGSISTLTIQRTEQRDSAMYRCASSSGGGREQFFGPGTRLTVL.

The rearrangement uses TRBV6-5 and TRBJ2-1; D unclear. V was trimmed by 2 bases and J by 3 bases, leaving 11 bases between them. The CDR3 sequence is 15 residues long. Germline V gene sequence: CDR1 MNHEY, CDR2 SVGAGI. This CDR3 reads CASSYVPPNYNEQFF. In nucleotides, the CDR3 is TGTGCCAGCAGTTACGTTCCCCCTAACTACAATGAGCAGTTCTTC.

This chain connects TRBV18 to TRBJ1-1, with D perhaps matching TRBD1 (6 bases). Germline CDR1 is KGHSH and CDR2 is LQKENI. The V end was cut by 6 bases, the J end by 5 bases, with 16 bases between. CDR3 size: 14 residues. In DNA, the CDR3 is TGTGCCAGCTCCTTCGGACAGTCGAGAACTGAAGCTTTCTTT. Protein product: CASSFGQSRTEAFF. Using reference TRBV18 and TRBJ1-1 for the parts outside the CDR3, the full variable domain is NAGVMQNPRHLVRRRGQEARLRCSPMKGHSHVYWYRQLPEEGLKFMVYLQKENIIDESGMPKERFSAEFPKEGPSILRIQQVVRGDSAAYFCASSFGQSRTEAFFGQGTRLTVV.

This clone was counted a few times. The genes are TRBV28 and TRBJ2-1; a possible D gene is TRBD1 (5 bases). CDR1 and CDR2 (germline): MDHEN, SYDVKM. The CDR3 is made up of 14 amino acids. V gave up 9 bases and J gave up 0 bases, with 12 bases separating them. CDR3 DNA sequence: TGTGCCAGTACGACAGCTAGCTCCTACAATGAGCAGTTCTTC. Its protein product is CASTTASSYNEQFF.

The rearrangement links TRBV7-2 to TRBJ2-2, with TRBD1 matching over 8 bases. Germline CDR1 SGHTA, CDR2 FQGNSA. Trimming cost V 2 bases and J 0 bases; bases outside gene matches: 8. The CDR3 runs 18 residues. The CDR3 here is CASSLSGQGDTNTGELFF. CDR3 nucleotide sequence: TGTGCCAGCAGCTTAAGCGGACAGGGAGACACGAACACCGGGGAGCTGTTTTTT.

The V call is TRBV4-2, the J call TRBJ1-4; 10 nucleotides line up with TRBD1. The CDR3 totals 15 residues. V was clipped by 2 bases and J by 5 bases; unmatched bases: 2. The germline V gene has CDR1 LGHNA and CDR2 YNFKEQ. CDR3 bases: TGTGCCAGCAGCCAACCGGGACAGGGGAATGAAAAACTGTTTTTT. Protein product: CASSQPGQGNEKLFF.

The chain recombines TRBV9 with TRBJ1-1; a possible D gene is TRBD1 (6 bases). The V gene lost 4 bases and the J gene lost 4 bases, with 17 bases spanning the gap. This CDR3 region has 15 residues. Looked up from germline, CDR1 is SGDLS and CDR2 is YYNGEE. CDR3 sequence: CASSLDRGGVTEAFF. The DNA of the CDR3 is TGTGCCAGCAGCCTCGATAGGGGGGGGGTCACTGAAGCTTTCTTT.

This chain joins TRBV30 and TRBJ2-1; TRBD2 aligns across 9 bases. The germline CDR1 and CDR2 sequences are GTSNPN and SVGIG (reference sequence). CDR3 length equals 14 residues. V dropped 0 bases and J dropped 8; count of bases not matched to a gene: 5. The CDR3 DNA follows: TGTGCCTGGAGTGTGAGCGGGGGGTACTATGAGCAGTTCTTC. Translated, it gives CAWSVSGGYYEQFF.

With regard to this clone: One end of the junction is discordant with germline, which a read error may explain. The chain combines TRBV7-9 with TRBJ1-1; 7 bases fit TRBD1. CDR3 length: 13 residues. Germline V gene sequence: CDR1 SEHNR, CDR2 FQNEAQ (reference sequence). The CDR3 protein is CSSSGQANTEAFF. The CDR3 bases are TGTTCCAGCTCCGGACAGGCGAACACTGAAGCTTTCTTT.

A few counts support this clone. This chain links TRBV7-9 with TRBJ1-3; 8 bases agree with TRBD1. Germline V gene data show CDR1 as SEHNR and CDR2 as FQNEAQ (reference sequence). The ends lost 6 bases at V and 9 bases at J; junction bases unmatched: 4. The CDR3 is 12 residues long. The CDR3 reads CASRTGEGTIYF. The CDR3 coding sequence is TGTGCCAGCAGGACAGGGGAGGGCACCATATATTTT.

J is TRBJ2-1 and V is TRBV7-2, with D perhaps matching TRBD2 (5 bases). Trimming removed 2 bases from V and 1 base from J, with 12 bases in between. Germline V gene lookup returns CDR1 SGHTA and CDR2 FQGNSA. The CDR3 covers 16 residues. The CDR3 DNA follows: TGTGCCAGCAGCTTATCGACGGGGTGGTCCTACAATGAGCAGTTCTTC. This codes for CASSLSTGWSYNEQFF.

The chain couples TRBV19 to TRBJ1-5, with TRBD1 as a possible D gene (6 bases). The CDR3 length is 18 residues. The V and J ends lost 11 bases and 0 bases respectively, with 26 bases between them. CDR1 is LNHDA, CDR2 SQIVND, per germline (reference sequence). The CDR3 DNA sequence: TGTGCCTCGAAAGGGGGGGATACACCTTTCTATAGCAATCAGCCCCAGCATTTT. Protein: CASKGGDTPFYSNQPQHF.

The V call is TRBV2, the J call TRBJ1-1; TRBD1 is a possible D gene (6 bases). Germline lookup yields CDR1 SNHLY and CDR2 FYNNEI. The ends were cut back, 2 bases at V and 0 bases at J, with 10 bases in the middle. The CDR3 is made up of 15 amino acids. Written as DNA, the CDR3 is TGTGCCAGCAGTGAACGGGGGGCAATGAACACTGAAGCTTTCTTT. Amino acids: CASSERGAMNTEAFF.

On this clone: A junction end diverges from the germline sequence, so it may reflect a read error. The V call is TRBV7-9, the J call TRBJ1-1, with 11 bases matching TRBD1. The CDR3 loop spans 18 amino acids. Germline assignment: CDR1 SEHNR and CDR2 FQNEAQ (reference sequence). CDR3 coding DNA: TGTTCCAGCAGCTTGCCCGGGACAGGGGGTAGGAGGGTCACTGAAGCTTTCTTT. It is translated as CSSSLPGTGGRRVTEAFF. The full variable domain, rest sourced from reference TRBV7-9 and TRBJ1-1, is DTGVSQNPRHKITKRGQNVTFRCDPISEHNRLYWYRQTLGQGPEFLTYFQNEAQLEKSRLLSDRFSAERPKGSFSTLEIQRTEQGDSAMYLCSSSLPGTGGRRVTEAFFGQGTRLTVV.

The chain links TRBV23-1 to TRBJ1-6; 11 bases agree with TRBD1. TRBV23-1 is placed among ORFs of uncertain function. This CDR3 has 19 residues. V shed 5 bases and J 0 bases; nucleotides not matched to a gene: 9. Here the CDR3 reads CASSNRDRGGSSYNSPLHF. CDR3 coding DNA: TGCGCCAGCAGTAACCGGGACAGGGGGGGGAGCTCCTATAATTCACCCCTCCACTTT.

The count of this clone is one. This rearrangement joins TRBV18 to TRBJ2-5; TRBD1 matches at 12 bases. J lost 2 bases, V lost 0 bases, and 4 bases had no gene match. This CDR3 is built from 17 residues. CDR1 is KGHSH, CDR2 LQKENI, per germline. The CDR3 region is CASSPPGTGGKQETQYF. The CDR3 DNA is TGTGCCAGCTCACCACCGGGGACAGGGGGCAAGCAAGAGACCCAGTACTTC.

The rearrangement links TRBV5-1 to TRBJ2-1; 8 nucleotides align to TRBD1. Germline trimming cut 0 bases from V and 9 bases from J; bases unmatched to any gene: 11. This CDR3 comprises 16 residues. Germline values: CDR1 SGHRS, CDR2 YFSETQ. The CDR3 sequence is CASSLGQGLSGSEQFF. The CDR3 coding sequence is TGCGCCAGCAGCTTGGGACAGGGGTTGTCAGGTAGTGAGCAGTTCTTC.

This sequence joins TRBV5-1 and TRBJ2-1, with 9 nucleotides matching TRBD1. The V segment lost 4 bases and the J segment 8 bases; nucleotides outside the gene matches: 13. The CDR3 runs to 16 residues. Germline-derived CDR1 and CDR2 are SGHRS and YFSETQ. The chain's CDR3 is CASSGVTGTGLHEQFF. CDR3 nucleotide sequence: TGCGCCAGCAGCGGAGTTACCGGGACAGGGTTACATGAGCAGTTCTTC.

This sequence joins TRBV7-9 and TRBJ1-5; D unresolved. CDR1 and CDR2 (germline): SEHNR, FQNEAQ (reference sequence). CDR3 length: 13 amino acids. V lost 2 bases and J 7 bases, leaving 9 bases between the germline ends. The CDR3 coding sequence is TGTGCCAGCAGCTTACTTAACAACCAGCCCCAGCATTTT. It is translated as CASSLLNNQPQHF.

In this sample, this clone turned up a few times. The gene calls are TRBV9 and TRBJ1-4, with 7 bases that match TRBD1. The length of the CDR3 is 16 residues. Germline lookup yields CDR1 SGDLS and CDR2 YYNGEE. Germline trimming cut 4 bases from V and 0 bases from J; bases unmatched to any gene: 6. The CDR3 is CASSFGQAPTNEKLFF. CDR3 in DNA: TGTGCCAGCAGCTTTGGACAGGCACCAACTAATGAAAAACTGTTTTTT. The variable domain in full, completed from reference TRBV9 and TRBJ1-4, reads DSGVTQTPKHLITATGQRVTLRCSPRSGDLSVYWYQQSLDQGLQFLIQYYNGEERAKGNILERFSAQQFPDLHSELNLSSLELGDSALYFCASSFGQAPTNEKLFFGSGTQLSVL.

The J gene is TRBJ2-1, the V gene TRBV5-4; 8 bases line up with TRBD2. The CDR3 is made up of 13 amino acids. V was pared by 4 bases and J by 8 bases, with 5 bases of the junction left unmatched. Germline-derived CDR1 and CDR2 are SGHNT and YYREEE (reference sequence). DNA of the CDR3: TGTGCCAGCAGCACCGGGACTAGTTATGAGCAGTTCTTC. It is translated as CASSTGTSYEQFF.

The rearrangement joins TRBV5-1 to TRBJ2-5; a possible D gene is TRBD1 (6 bases). The germline V gene has CDR1 SGHRS and CDR2 YFSETQ. There are 13 residues in the CDR3. V lost 1 base and J lost 4, with 8 bases in between. CDR3 in DNA: TGCGCCAGCAGCTTGAACAGGGCAGAGACCCAGTACTTC. It codes for CASSLNRAETQYF.

The chain uses TRBV6-1 and TRBJ2-3, with 7 bases aligning to TRBD1. The length of the CDR3 is 15 residues. Germline assignment: CDR1 MNHNS and CDR2 SASEGT. Trimming at V came to 4 bases and at J to 4 bases, leaving 8 bases not matched to a gene. CDR3 bases: TGTGCCAGCAGTGTAGACAGGGTATCCTCAGATACGCAGTATTTT. The encoded protein is CASSVDRVSSDTQYF.

This clone occurred a few times. The rearrangement uses TRBV5-1 and TRBJ1-2; D uncertain. The CDR3 runs to 13 residues. The germline V gene encodes CDR1 SGHRS and CDR2 YFSETQ. Trimming removed 0 bases at V and 4 bases at J, with 7 bases between. CDR3 DNA sequence: TGCGCCAGCAGCTTGGCGCAGTCCTATGGCTACACCTTC. Encoded protein: CASSLAQSYGYTF.

This chain joins TRBV28 and TRBJ1-2, with 7 bases matching TRBD1. From germline, CDR1 is MDHEN and CDR2 SYDVKM. The ends lost 8 bases at V and 5 bases at J; junction bases unmatched: 5. This CDR3 spans 12 amino acids. As DNA, the CDR3 is TGTGCCAGCGCAGGGGGAAGTTATGGCTACACCTTC. It translates to CASAGGSYGYTF.

This sequence joins TRBV5-1 and TRBJ1-2; a weak D match, TRBD1 (6 bases). The CDR3 is made up of 14 amino acids. CDR1 SGHRS and CDR2 YFSETQ come from the germline V gene. Between the trimmed V and J ends, which lost 0 bases and 5 bases, there was a span of 11 bases. The CDR3 is CASSLGTDDYGYTF. DNA for the CDR3: TGCGCCAGCAGCTTGGGGACAGACGATTATGGCTACACCTTC. The full variable domain, with the rest looked up from reference TRBV5-1 and TRBJ1-2, is KAGVTQTPRYLIKTRGQQVTLSCSPISGHRSVSWYQQTPGQGLQFLFEYFSETQRNKGNFPGRFSGRQFSNSRSEMNVSTLELGDSALYLCASSLGTDDYGYTFGSGTRLTVV.

This clone was counted once. The chain links TRBV5-1 to TRBJ2-7; 7 bases are a match to TRBD1. The CDR3 consists of 12 residues. CDR1 SGHRS and CDR2 YFSETQ come from the germline V gene. The junction had 0 bases not matched to a gene; V was cut back by 4 bases and J by 2 bases. The DNA of the CDR3 is TGCGCCAGCAGCGACAGGGCCTACGAGCAGTACTTC. Translating it yields CASSDRAYEQYF.

This clone appeared a few times. J is TRBJ1-6 and V is TRBV19; D remains unclear. Trimming took off 3 bases at V and 15 bases at J, with 15 bases between the two ends. Germline CDR1 is LNHDA and CDR2 is SQIVND (reference sequence). The CDR3 loop spans 13 amino acids. CDR3 coding DNA: TGTGCCAGTAGTATTCCAGGCTTTATCGTCCTCCACTTT. This encodes CASSIPGFIVLHF.